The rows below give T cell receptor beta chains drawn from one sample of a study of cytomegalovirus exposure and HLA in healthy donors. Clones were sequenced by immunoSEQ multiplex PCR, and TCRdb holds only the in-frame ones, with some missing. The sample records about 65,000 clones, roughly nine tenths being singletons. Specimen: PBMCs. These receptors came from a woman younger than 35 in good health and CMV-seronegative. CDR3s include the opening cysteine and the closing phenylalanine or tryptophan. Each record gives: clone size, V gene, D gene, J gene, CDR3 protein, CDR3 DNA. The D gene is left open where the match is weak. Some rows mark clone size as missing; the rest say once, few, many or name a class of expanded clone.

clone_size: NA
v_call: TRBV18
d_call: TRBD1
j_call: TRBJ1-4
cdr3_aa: CASSRSPQGMDEKLFF
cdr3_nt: TGTGCCAGCTCACGGTCCCCACAGGGGATGGATGAAAAACTGTTTTTT

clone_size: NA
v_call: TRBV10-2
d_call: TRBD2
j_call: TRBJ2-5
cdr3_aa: CASRDLVLAEDTQYF
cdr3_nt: TGCGCCAGCCGCGATCTAGTACTAGCGGAAGACACCCAGTACTTC

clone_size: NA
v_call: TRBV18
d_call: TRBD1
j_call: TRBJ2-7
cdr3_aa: CASSPGQGPYEQYF
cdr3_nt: TGTGCCAGCTCACCAGGACAGGGTCCCTACGAGCAGTACTTC

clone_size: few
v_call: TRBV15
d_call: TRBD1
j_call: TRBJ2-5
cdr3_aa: CATSRTGAQETQYF
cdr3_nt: TGTGCCACCAGCAGAACAGGGGCCCAAGAGACCCAGTACTTC

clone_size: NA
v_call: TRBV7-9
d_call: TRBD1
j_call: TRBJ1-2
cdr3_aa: CASSLDPPDRGSYGYTF
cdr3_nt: TGTGCCAGCAGCTTGGACCCCCCGGACAGGGGTAGCTATGGCTACACCTTC

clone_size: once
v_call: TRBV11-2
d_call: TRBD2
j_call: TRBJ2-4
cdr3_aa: CASSLGGGTQRNIQYF
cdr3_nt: TGTGCCAGCAGCTTAGGGGGAGGGACCCAGAGAAACATTCAGTACTTC

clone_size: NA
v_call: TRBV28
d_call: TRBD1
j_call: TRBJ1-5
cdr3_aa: CASSTARLTGGSDQPQHF
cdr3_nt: TGTGCCAGCAGTACCGCCCGACTCACAGGGGGATCAGATCAGCCCCAGCATTTT

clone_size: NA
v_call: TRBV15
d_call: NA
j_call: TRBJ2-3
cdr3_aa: CATSRGMGSSTDTQYF
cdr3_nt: TGTGCCACCAGCAGAGGTATGGGCAGCAGCACAGATACGCAGTATTTT

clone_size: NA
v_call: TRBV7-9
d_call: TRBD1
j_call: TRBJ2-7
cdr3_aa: CASSRTGLTYEQYF
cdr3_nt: TGTGCCAGCAGCCGGACAGGGCTAACCTACGAGCAGTACTTC

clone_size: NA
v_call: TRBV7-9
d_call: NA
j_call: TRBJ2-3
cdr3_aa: CASSSWQGDTQYF
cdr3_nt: TGTGCCAGCAGCTCATGGCAGGGAGATACGCAGTATTTT

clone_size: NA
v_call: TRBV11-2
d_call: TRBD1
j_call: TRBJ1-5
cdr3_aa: CASSRGTGDQPQHF
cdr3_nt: TGTGCCAGCAGCAGGGGGACAGGAGATCAGCCCCAGCATTTT

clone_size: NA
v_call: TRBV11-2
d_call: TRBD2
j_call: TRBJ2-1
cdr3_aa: CASSLDPGGPNEQFF
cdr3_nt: TGTGCCAGCAGCTTAGATCCGGGGGGGCCTAATGAGCAGTTCTTC

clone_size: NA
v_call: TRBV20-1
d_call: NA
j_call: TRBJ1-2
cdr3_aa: CSDSLPGGYTF
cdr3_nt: TGCAGTGATTCCCTTCCGGGGGGCTACACCTTC

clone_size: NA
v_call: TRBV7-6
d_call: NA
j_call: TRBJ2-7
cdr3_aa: CASSELSRGPISYEQYF
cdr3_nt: TGTGCCAGCAGCGAATTATCGCGGGGACCAATCTCCTACGAGCAGTACTTC

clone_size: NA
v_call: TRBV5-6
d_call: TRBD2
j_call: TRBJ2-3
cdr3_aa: CASSLVAGGSGTQYF
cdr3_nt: TGTGCCAGCAGCTTGGTAGCGGGGGGGTCTGGTACGCAGTATTTT